These T cell receptor beta chains were read from a single sample in a study of control samples from healthy donors and cancer patients. Profiling relied on immunoSEQ multiplex PCR, and the TCRdb table lists in-frame clones only, not all of them. The repertoire has 90,000 to 110,000 clones, around nine tenths of them found once; the top ten carry 17%. What was sequenced was blood. The source is a woman aged 50 to 65 in good health. Both conserved end residues are part of each CDR3. Fields, in order: D gene, V gene, J gene, CDR3 protein. A D gene is named only where the DNA matches it firmly.

d_call: TRBD1
v_call: TRBV12-3/TRBV12-4
j_call: TRBJ1-2
cdr3_aa: CASTATGDGYTF

d_call: .
v_call: TRBV30
j_call: TRBJ1-4
cdr3_aa: CAWSSTRTPPNEKLFF

d_call: .
v_call: TRBV6-5
j_call: TRBJ2-1
cdr3_aa: CASRSTSNEQFF

d_call: TRBD2
v_call: TRBV3-1/TRBV3-2
j_call: TRBJ2-1
cdr3_aa: CASSQDSGGANEQFF

d_call: TRBD1
v_call: TRBV9
j_call: TRBJ1-1
cdr3_aa: CASSRWDRATDEAFF

d_call: .
v_call: TRBV5-1
j_call: TRBJ2-1
cdr3_aa: CASRVFTESLYNEQFF

d_call: .
v_call: TRBV9
j_call: TRBJ2-2
cdr3_aa: CASSISAGESGELFF

d_call: .
v_call: TRBV6-5
j_call: TRBJ1-4
cdr3_aa: CASVLEKLFF

d_call: .
v_call: TRBV6-1
j_call: TRBJ2-3
cdr3_aa: CASSERGAVSTDTQYF

d_call: TRBD2
v_call: TRBV5-1
j_call: TRBJ2-5
cdr3_aa: CASSFSTGGQETQYF

d_call: TRBD1
v_call: TRBV5-1
j_call: TRBJ1-2
cdr3_aa: CASRVGTGGGYTF

d_call: .
v_call: TRBV2
j_call: TRBJ2-6
cdr3_aa: CASSSTGANVLTF

d_call: .
v_call: TRBV12-3/TRBV12-4
j_call: TRBJ1-5
cdr3_aa: CASSLREGQPQHF

d_call: TRBD2
v_call: TRBV7-2
j_call: TRBJ2-1
cdr3_aa: CASSLATSGGAYEQFF

d_call: TRBD1
v_call: TRBV9
j_call: TRBJ1-4
cdr3_aa: CASSPRTGGFEKLFF

d_call: .
v_call: TRBV19
j_call: TRBJ1-1
cdr3_aa: CASGGAFF

d_call: TRBD1
v_call: TRBV5-1
j_call: TRBJ2-1
cdr3_aa: CASSVENRGPSNEQFF

d_call: .
v_call: TRBV11-2
j_call: TRBJ1-6
cdr3_aa: CASSAGGRNNSPLHF

d_call: .
v_call: TRBV5-5
j_call: TRBJ2-2
cdr3_aa: CASSLVSTVTGELFF

d_call: TRBD1
v_call: TRBV7-2
j_call: TRBJ2-2
cdr3_aa: CASTNRQGGNTGELFF

d_call: TRBD1
v_call: TRBV9
j_call: TRBJ1-2
cdr3_aa: CASSPGTGGYGYTF

d_call: TRBD1
v_call: TRBV6-5
j_call: TRBJ2-3
cdr3_aa: CASRRDRGGTDTQYF

d_call: .
v_call: TRBV6-6
j_call: TRBJ1-6
cdr3_aa: CASSSLSARSNSPLHF

d_call: .
v_call: TRBV27
j_call: TRBJ1-6
cdr3_aa: CASSLRTNSPLHF

d_call: .
v_call: TRBV11-2
j_call: TRBJ2-7
cdr3_aa: CAGSLVLDRYSYEQYF

d_call: .
v_call: TRBV5-1
j_call: TRBJ1-1
cdr3_aa: CASSLGSATEAFF